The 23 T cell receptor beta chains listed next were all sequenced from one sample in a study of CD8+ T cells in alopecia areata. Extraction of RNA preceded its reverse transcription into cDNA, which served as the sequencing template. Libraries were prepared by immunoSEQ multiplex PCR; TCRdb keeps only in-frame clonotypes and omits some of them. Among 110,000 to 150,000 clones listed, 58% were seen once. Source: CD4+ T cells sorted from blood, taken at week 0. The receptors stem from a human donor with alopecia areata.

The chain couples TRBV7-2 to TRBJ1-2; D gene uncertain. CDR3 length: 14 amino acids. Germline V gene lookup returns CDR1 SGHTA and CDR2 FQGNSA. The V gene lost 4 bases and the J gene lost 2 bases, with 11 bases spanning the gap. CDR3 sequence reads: CASSYSGPNYGYTF. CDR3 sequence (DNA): TGTGCCAGCAGCTATTCCGGGCCGAACTATGGCTACACCTTC.

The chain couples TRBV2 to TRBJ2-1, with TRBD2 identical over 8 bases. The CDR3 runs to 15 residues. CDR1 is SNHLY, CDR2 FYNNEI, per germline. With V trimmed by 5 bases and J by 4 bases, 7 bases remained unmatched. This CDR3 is CASSLRGAGYNEQFF. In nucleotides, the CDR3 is TGTGCCAGCAGTTTGCGGGGGGCAGGGTACAATGAGCAGTTCTTC.

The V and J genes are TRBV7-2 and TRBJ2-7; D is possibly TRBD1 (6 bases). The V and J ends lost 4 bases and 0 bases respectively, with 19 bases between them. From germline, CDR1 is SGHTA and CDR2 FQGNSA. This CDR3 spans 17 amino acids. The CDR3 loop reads CASSSLAQGIVSYEQYF. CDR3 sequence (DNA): TGTGCCAGCAGCTCCTTAGCACAGGGTATAGTCTCCTACGAGCAGTACTTC.

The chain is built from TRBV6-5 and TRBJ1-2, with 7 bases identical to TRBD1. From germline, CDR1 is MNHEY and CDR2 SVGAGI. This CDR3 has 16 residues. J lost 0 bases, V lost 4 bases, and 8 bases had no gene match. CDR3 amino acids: CASSSHSGQANYGYTF. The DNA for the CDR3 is TGTGCCAGCAGTTCACATTCCGGACAGGCTAACTATGGCTACACCTTC.

Here the CDR3 DNA reads TGTGCCAGCAGGGGAATGCGGGGTTTCGACTATGGCTACACCTTC. This translates into CASRGMRGFDYGYTF. The chain uses TRBV2 and TRBJ1-2; D is ambiguous. This CDR3 comprises 15 residues. The germline gives CDR1 SNHLY, CDR2 FYNNEI. Trimming cost V 6 bases and J 3 bases, with 17 bases left between them.

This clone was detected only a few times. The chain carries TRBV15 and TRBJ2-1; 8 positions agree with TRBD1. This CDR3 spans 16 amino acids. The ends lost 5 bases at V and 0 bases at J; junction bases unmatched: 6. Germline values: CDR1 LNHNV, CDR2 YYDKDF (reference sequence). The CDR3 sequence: CATSWEGTGSYNEQFF. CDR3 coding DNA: TGTGCCACCAGCTGGGAAGGGACAGGCTCCTACAATGAGCAGTTCTTC.

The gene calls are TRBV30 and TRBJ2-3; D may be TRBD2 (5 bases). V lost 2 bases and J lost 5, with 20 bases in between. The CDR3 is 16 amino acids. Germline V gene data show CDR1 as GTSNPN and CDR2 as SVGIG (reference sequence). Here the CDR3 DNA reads TGTGCCTGGAGTACCTTGATGGGCGGACTGGAAGATACGCAGTATTTT. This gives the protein CAWSTLMGGLEDTQYF. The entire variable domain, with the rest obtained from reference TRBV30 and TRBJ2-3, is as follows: SQTIHQWPATLVQPVGSPLSLECTVEGTSNPNLYWYRQAAGRGLQLLFYSVGIGQISSEVPQNLSASRPQDRQFILSSKKLLLSDSGFYLCAWSTLMGGLEDTQYFGPGTRLTVL.

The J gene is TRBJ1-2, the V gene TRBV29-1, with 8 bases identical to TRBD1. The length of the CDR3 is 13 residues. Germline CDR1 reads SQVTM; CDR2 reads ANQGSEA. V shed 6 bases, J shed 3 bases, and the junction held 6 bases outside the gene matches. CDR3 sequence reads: CSVAQGADYGYTF. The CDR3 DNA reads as TGCAGCGTCGCCCAGGGGGCTGACTATGGCTACACCTTC.

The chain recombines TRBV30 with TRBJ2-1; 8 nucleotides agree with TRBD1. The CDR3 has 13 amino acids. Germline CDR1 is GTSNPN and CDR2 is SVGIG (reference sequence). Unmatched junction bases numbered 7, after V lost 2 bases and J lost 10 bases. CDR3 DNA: TGTGCCTGGAGTTCAGGGGACAGGCGAGAGCAGTTCTTC. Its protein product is CAWSSGDRREQFF.

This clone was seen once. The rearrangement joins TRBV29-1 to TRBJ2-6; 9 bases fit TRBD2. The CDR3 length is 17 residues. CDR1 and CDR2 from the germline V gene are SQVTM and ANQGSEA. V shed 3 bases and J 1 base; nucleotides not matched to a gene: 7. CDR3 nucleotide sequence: TGCAGCGTTGATGGGGCTAGCGGGGTTTCTGGGGCCAACGTCCTGACTTTC. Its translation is CSVDGASGVSGANVLTF.

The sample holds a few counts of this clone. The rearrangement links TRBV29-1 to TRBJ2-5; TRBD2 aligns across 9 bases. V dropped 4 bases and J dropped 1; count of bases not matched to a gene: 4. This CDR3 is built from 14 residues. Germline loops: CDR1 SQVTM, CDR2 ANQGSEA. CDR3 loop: CSVVLAGFQETQYF. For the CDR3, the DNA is TGCAGCGTTGTGCTAGCGGGGTTCCAAGAGACCCAGTACTTC.

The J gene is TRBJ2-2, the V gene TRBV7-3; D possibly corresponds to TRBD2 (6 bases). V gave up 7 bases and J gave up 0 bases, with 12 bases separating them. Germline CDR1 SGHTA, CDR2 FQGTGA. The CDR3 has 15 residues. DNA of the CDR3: TGTGCCAGCACCCCCCGCGGGGCGAACACCGGGGAGCTGTTTTTT. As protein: CASTPRGANTGELFF.

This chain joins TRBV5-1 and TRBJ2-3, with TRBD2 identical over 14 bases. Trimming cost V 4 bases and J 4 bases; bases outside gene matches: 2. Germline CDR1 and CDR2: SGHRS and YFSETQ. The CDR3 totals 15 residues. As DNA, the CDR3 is TGCGCCAGCAGCCCGGGACTAGCGGGGGCAGATACGCAGTATTTT. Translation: CASSPGLAGADTQYF.

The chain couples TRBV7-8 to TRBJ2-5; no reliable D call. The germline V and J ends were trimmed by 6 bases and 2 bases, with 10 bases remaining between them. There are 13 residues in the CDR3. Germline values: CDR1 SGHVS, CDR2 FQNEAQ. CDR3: CASSSQPQETQYF. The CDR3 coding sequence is TGTGCCAGCAGTTCACAGCCGCAAGAGACCCAGTACTTC.

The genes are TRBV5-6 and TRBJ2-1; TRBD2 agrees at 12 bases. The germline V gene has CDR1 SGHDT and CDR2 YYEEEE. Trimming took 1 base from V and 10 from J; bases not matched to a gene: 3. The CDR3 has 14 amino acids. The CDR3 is CASSLLAGGTEQFF. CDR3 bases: TGTGCCAGCAGCTTGCTAGCGGGGGGGACCGAGCAGTTCTTC.

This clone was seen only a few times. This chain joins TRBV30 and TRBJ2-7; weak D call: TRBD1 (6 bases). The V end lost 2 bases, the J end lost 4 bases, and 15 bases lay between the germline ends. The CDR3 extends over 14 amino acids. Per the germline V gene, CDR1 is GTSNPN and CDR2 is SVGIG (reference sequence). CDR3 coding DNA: TGTGCCTGGAGTAGTAAGGGCAGGGGTTACGAGCAGTACTTC. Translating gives CAWSSKGRGYEQYF.

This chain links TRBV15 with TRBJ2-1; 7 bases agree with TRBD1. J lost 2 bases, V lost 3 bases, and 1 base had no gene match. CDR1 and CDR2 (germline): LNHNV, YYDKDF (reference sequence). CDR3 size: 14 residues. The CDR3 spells CATSSTGAYNEQFF. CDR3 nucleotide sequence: TGTGCCACCAGCAGCACAGGGGCCTACAATGAGCAGTTCTTC.

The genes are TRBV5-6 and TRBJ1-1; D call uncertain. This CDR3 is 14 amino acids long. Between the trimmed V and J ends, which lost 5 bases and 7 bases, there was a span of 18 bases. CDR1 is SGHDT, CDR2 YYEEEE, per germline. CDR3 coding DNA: TGTGCCAGCAGTCCGGAACGCGGAAATGTTGAAGCTTTCTTT. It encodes CASSPERGNVEAFF.

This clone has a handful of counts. The CDR3 DNA is TGCAGCGTTGATGAGGGACAGTCACGGGGGGAGACCCAGTACTTC. Translation gives CSVDEGQSRGETQYF. The rearrangement links TRBV29-1 to TRBJ2-5; perhaps TRBD1 as D (7 bases). This CDR3 comprises 15 residues. V lost 3 bases to trimming and J lost 5 bases, with 19 bases between them. Germline lookup yields CDR1 SQVTM and CDR2 ANQGSEA.

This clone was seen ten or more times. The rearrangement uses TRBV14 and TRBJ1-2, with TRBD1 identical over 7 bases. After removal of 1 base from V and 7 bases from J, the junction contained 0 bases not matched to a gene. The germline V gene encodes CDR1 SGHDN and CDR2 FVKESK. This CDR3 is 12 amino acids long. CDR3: CASSQAGGGYTF. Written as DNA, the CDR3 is TGTGCCAGCAGCCAAGCAGGGGGTGGCTACACCTTC.

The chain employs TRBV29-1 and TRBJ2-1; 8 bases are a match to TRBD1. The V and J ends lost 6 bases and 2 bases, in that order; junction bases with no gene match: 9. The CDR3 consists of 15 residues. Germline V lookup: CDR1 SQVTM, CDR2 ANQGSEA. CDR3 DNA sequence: TGCAGCGTCTCCGGGCAGGGGGCAACCTACAATGAGCAGTTCTTC. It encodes CSVSGQGATYNEQFF.

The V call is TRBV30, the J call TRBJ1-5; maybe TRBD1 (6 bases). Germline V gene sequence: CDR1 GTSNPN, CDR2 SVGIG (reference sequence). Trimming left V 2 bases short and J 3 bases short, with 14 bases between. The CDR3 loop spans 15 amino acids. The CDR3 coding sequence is TGTGCCTGGAGTCGAACCGGACAGCACAATCAGCCCCAGCATTTT. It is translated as CAWSRTGQHNQPQHF.

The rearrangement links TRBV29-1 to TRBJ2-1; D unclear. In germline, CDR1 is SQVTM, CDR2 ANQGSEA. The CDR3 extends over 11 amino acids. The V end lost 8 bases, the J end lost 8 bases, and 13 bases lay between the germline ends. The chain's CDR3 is CSLGHTYEQFF. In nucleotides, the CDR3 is TGCAGCCTTGGCCATACGTATGAGCAGTTCTTC.